This T cell receptor (beta chain) is drawn from a study of identical twins. Study-wide findings and caveats: Within cord blood, abundant beta clonotypes carried fewer insertions, but memory repertoires showed no such trend.

TCRdb recomputed calls from the 5' RACE reads with MiXCR, one row per CDR3 protein. The sample records 500,000 to 550,000 distinct CDR3 sequences, less than 25% being singletons. Remarks on this clonotype: Its target is unknown.

V gave up 4 bases and J gave up 2 bases; unmatched junction bases: 5. Germline loops: CDR1 MNHEY, CDR2 SMNVEV (reference sequence). This CDR3 is 15 amino acids long. Separately, the same data were catalogued under a study of T cells expressing NK-cell markers. That paper notes: Seven of the eight sequenced donors were classified as HCMV-seropositive, and one was classified as seronegative.

The sequenced sample was CD4+ T cells sorted from blood. The receptor's source is a woman aged 18-30 years in good health. The V call is TRBV27, the J call TRBJ1-5, with 7 bases that match TRBD1. Here the CDR3 DNA reads TGTGCCAGCAGTTCACTCGGGACAGGCAATCAGCCCCAGCATTTT. As protein: CASSSLGTGNQPQHF.